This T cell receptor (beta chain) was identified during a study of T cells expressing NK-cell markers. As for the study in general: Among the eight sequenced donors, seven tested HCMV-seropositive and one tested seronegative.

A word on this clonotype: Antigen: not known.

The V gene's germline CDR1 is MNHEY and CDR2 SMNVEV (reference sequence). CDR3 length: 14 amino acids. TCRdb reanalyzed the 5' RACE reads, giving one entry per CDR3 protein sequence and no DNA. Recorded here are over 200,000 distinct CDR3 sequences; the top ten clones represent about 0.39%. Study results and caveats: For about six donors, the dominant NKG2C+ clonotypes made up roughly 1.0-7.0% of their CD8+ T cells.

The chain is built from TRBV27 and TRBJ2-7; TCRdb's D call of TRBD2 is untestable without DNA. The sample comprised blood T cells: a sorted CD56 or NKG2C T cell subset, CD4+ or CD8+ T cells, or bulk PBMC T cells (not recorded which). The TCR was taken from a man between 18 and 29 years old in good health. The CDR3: CASSTLAGRNEQYF.